This T cell receptor (beta chain) comes out of a study of blood T cell repertoires in COVID-19. Study in general: The samples span acute and convalescent COVID-19 from the United States, Italy and Spain. Sample material is recorded as cDNA or gDNA derived from T cells, B-cell-depleted T cells, or PBMCs.

Study processing details: Counts of nucleated cells, estimated from reference gene primer amplification, were obtained. Generated by immunoSEQ multiplex PCR, the TCRdb table keeps only in-frame clones and is missing some. V, J and clone size derive from that table, while D and trimming were established from the DNA sequence. The table shows around 150,000 clones, with 92% occurring only once. The Seattle patients, enrolled during active infection, were followed longitudinally. This receptor was obtained from a man aged 25 to 40 with COVID-19, enrolled during active disease. The sample consisted of peripheral blood.

CDR3 nucleotides: TGTGCCATCACTCAGGGGGCGGGAAACACTGAAGCTTTCTTT. It translates to CAITQGAGNTEAFF. The gene calls are TRBV10-3 and TRBJ1-1; 8 bases line up with TRBD1. Germline V gene sequence: CDR1 ENHRY, CDR2 SYGVKD. The CDR3 is 14 amino acids. With V trimmed by 7 bases and J by 2 bases, 6 bases remained unmatched.